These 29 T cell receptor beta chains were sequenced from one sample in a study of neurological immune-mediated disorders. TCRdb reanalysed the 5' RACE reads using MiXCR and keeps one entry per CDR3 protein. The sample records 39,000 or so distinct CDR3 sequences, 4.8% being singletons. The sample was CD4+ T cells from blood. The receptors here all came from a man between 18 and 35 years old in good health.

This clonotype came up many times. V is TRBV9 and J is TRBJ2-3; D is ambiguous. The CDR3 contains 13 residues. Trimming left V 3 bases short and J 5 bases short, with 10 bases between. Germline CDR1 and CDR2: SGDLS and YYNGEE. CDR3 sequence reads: CASSAGLLDTQYF. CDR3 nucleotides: TGTGCCAGCAGCGCAGGTCTTCTAGATACGCAGTATTTT.

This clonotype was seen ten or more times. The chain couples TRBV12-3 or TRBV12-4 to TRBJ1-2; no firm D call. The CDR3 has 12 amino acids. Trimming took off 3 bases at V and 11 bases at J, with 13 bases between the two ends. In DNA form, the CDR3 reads TGTGCCAGCAGTTTTGGTTCTCTTGGTTACACCTTC. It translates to CASSFGSLGYTF.

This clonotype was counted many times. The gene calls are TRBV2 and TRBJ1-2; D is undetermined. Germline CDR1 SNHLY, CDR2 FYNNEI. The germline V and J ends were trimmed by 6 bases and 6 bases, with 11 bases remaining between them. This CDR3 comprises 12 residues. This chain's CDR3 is CASSYAGDGYTF. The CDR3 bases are TGTGCCAGCAGCTACGCCGGAGATGGCTACACCTTC.

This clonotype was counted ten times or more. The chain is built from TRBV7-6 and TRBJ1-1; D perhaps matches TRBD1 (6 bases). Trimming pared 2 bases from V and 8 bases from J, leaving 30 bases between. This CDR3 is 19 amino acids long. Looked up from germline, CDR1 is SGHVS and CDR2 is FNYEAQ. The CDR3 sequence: CASSLFAPIQGAGVSEAFF. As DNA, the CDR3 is TGTGCCAGCAGCTTATTCGCCCCGATACAGGGAGCTGGGGTTTCCGAAGCTTTCTTT.

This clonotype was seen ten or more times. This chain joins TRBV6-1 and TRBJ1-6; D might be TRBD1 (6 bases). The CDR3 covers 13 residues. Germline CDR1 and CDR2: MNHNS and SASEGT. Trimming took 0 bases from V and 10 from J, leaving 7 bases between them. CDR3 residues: CASSEATGSPLHF. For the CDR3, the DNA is TGTGCCAGCAGTGAAGCGACAGGCTCACCCCTCCACTTT.

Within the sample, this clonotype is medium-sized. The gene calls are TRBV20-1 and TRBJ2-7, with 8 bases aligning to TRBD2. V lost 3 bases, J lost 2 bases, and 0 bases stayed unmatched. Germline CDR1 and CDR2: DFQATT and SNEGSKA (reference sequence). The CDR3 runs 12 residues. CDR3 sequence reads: CSASGGAYEQYF. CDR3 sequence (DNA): TGCAGTGCTAGCGGGGGGGCCTACGAGCAGTACTTC.

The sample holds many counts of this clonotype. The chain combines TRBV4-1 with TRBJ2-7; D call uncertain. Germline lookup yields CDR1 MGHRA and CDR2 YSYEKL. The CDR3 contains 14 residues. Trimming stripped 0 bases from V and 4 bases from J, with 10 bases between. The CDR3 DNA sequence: TGCGCCAGCAGCCAAGAGTTAAAACTGTACGAGCAGTACTTC. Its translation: CASSQELKLYEQYF.

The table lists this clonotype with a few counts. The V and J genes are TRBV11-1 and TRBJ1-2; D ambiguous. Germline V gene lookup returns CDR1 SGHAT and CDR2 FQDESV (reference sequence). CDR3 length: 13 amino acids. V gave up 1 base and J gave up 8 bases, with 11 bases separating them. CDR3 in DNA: TGTGCCAGCAGCTTAGAGGGCCCCATCGGCTACACCTTC. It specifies CASSLEGPIGYTF. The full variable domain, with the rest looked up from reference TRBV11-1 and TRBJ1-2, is EAEVAQSPRYKITEKSQAVAFWCDPISGHATLYWYRQILGQGPELLVQFQDESVVDDSQLPKDRFSAERLKGVDSTLKIQPAELGDSAMYLCASSLEGPIGYTFGSGTRLTVV.

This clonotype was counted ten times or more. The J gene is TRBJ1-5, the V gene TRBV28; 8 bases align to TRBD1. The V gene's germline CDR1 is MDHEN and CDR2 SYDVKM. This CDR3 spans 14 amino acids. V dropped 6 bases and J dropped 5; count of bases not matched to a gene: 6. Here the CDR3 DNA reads TGTGCCAGCAGCCCGACAGGGGTGCATCAGCCCCAGCATTTT. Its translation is CASSPTGVHQPQHF.

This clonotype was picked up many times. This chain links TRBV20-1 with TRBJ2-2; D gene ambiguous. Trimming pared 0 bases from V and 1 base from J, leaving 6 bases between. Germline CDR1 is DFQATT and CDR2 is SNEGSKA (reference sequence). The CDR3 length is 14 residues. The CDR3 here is CSARDSKNTGELFF. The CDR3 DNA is TGCAGTGCTAGAGACAGCAAGAACACCGGGGAGCTGTTTTTT.

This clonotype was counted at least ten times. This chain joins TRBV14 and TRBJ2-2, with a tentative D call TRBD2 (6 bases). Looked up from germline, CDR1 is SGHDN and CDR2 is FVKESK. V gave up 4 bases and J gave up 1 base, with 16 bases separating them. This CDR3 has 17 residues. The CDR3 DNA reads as TGTGCCAGCAGCCTAACTCTGGGGGGATGGAACACCGGGGAGCTGTTTTTT. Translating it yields CASSLTLGGWNTGELFF.

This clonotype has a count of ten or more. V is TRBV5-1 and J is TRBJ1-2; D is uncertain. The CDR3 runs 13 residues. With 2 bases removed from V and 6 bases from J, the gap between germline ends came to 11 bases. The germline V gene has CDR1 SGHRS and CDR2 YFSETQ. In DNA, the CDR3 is TGCGCCAGCAGCTTCGGAGGGATGGATGGCTACACCTTC. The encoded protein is CASSFGGMDGYTF.

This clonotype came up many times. CDR3 bases: TGTGCCAGCAGCTTGGTTGGAGACAGACAAGAGACCCAGTACTTC. It encodes CASSLVGDRQETQYF. V is TRBV5-5 and J is TRBJ2-5, with TRBD1 as a possible D gene (5 bases). CDR1 SGHKS and CDR2 YYEKEE come from the germline V gene (reference sequence). The V end was cut by 0 bases, the J end by 2 bases, with 11 bases between. This CDR3 region has 15 residues.

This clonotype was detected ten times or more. The CDR3 region is CASSELSSNSPLHF. In DNA form, the CDR3 reads TGTGCCAGCAGTGAATTAAGCAGTAATTCACCCCTCCACTTT. The rearrangement uses TRBV6-1 and TRBJ1-6; D is unresolved. The CDR3 runs 14 residues. Trimming pared 2 bases from V and 6 bases from J, leaving 8 bases between. Germline loops: CDR1 MNHNS, CDR2 SASEGT.

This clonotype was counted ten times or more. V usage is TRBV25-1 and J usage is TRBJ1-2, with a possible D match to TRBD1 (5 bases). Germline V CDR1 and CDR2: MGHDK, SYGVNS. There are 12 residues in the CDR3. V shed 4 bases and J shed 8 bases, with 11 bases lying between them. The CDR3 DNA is TGTGCCAGCAGTGTCGGGGGTCTGGGCTACACCTTC. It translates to CASSVGGLGYTF.

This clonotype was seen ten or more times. This chain's CDR3 is CASSYNSHPGGYEQYF. CDR3 bases: TGTGCCAGCAGTTATAACAGCCACCCAGGAGGCTACGAGCAGTACTTC. V is TRBV6-5 and J is TRBJ2-7; a weak D match, TRBD2 (5 bases). CDR1 MNHEY and CDR2 SVGAGI come from the germline V gene. This CDR3 spans 16 amino acids. V lost 3 bases and J 3 bases, leaving 18 bases between the germline ends.

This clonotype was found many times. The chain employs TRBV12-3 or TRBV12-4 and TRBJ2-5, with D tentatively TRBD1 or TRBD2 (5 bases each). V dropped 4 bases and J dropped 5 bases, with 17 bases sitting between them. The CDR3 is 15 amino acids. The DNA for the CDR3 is TGTGCCAGCAGTTCGAACCGGGACCTCGAGGAGACCCAGTACTTC. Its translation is CASSSNRDLEETQYF.

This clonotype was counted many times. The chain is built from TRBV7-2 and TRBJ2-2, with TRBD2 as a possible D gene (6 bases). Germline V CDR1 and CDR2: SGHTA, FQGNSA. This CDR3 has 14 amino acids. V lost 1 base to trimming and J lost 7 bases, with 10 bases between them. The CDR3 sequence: CASSLEGTYGELFF. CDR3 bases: TGTGCCAGCAGCTTAGAAGGGACTTACGGGGAGCTGTTTTTT.

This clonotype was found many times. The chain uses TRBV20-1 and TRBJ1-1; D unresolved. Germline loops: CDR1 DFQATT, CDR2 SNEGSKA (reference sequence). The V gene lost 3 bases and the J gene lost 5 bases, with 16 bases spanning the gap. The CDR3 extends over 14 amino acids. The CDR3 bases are TGCAGTGCTAGTGGCACTGCTCTGGGTACTGAAGCTTTCTTT. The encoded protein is CSASGTALGTEAFF.

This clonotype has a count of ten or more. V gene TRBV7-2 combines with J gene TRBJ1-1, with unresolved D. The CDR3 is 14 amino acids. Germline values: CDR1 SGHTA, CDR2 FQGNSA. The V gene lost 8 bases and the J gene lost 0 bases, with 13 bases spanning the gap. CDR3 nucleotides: TGTGCCAGCCTTGAGGCAGGCATGAACACTGAAGCTTTCTTT. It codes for CASLEAGMNTEAFF.

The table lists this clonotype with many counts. CDR3 protein: CSVPGIYYGYTF. The CDR3 region has the DNA TGCAGCGTCCCGGGGATTTACTATGGCTACACCTTC. The genes are TRBV29-1 and TRBJ1-2, with D hard to call. Germline CDR1 SQVTM, CDR2 ANQGSEA. The CDR3 is made up of 12 amino acids. With 6 bases removed from V and 3 bases from J, the gap between germline ends came to 11 bases.

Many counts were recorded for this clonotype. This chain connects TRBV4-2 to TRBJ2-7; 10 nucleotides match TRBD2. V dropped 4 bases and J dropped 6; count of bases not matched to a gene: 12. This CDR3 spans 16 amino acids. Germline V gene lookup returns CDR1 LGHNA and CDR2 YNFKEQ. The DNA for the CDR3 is TGTGCCAGCAGCCCTCCTGGAGCGGGGGGGGTACGCGAGCAGTACTTC. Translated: CASSPPGAGGVREQYF.

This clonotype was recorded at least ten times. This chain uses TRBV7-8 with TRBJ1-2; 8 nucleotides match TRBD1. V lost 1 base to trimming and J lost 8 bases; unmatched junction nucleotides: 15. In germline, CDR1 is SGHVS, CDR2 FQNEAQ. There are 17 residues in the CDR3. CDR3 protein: CASSLVFGGAGGLGYTF. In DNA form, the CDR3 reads TGTGCCAGCAGCTTAGTCTTTGGTGGGGCAGGGGGCTTAGGCTACACCTTC.

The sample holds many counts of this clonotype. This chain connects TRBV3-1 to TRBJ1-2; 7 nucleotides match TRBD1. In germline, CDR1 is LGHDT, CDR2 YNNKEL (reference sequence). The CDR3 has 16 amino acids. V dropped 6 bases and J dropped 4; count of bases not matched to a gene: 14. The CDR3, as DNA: TGTGCCAGCAGTCGAGGCCCGCAGGGGGATCTCTATGGCTACACCTTC. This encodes CASSRGPQGDLYGYTF.

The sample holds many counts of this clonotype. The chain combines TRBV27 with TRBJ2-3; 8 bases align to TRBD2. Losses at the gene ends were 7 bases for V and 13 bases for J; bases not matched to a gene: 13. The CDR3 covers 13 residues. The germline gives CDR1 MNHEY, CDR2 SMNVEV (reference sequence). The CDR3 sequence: CASIRTRGGREYF. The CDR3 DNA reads TGTGCCAGCATTCGGACTCGGGGGGGGCGCGAGTATTTT.

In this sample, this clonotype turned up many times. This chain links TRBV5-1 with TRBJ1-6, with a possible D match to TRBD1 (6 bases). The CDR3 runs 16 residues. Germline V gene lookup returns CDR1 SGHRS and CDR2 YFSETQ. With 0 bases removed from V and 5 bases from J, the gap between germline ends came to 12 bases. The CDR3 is CASSLENQGHNSPLHF. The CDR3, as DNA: TGCGCCAGCAGCTTGGAAAATCAGGGGCATAATTCACCCCTCCACTTT. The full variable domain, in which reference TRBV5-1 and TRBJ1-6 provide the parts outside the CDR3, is KAGVTQTPRYLIKTRGQQVTLSCSPISGHRSVSWYQQTPGQGLQFLFEYFSETQRNKGNFPGRFSGRQFSNSRSEMNVSTLELGDSALYLCASSLENQGHNSPLHFGNGTRLTVT.

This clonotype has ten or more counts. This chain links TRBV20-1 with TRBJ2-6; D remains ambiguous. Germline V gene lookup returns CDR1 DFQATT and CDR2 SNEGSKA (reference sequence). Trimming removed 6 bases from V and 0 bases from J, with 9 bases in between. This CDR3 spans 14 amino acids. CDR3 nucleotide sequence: TGCAGTGCGCAGACCCTCTCTGGGGCCAACGTCCTGACTTTC. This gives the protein CSAQTLSGANVLTF.

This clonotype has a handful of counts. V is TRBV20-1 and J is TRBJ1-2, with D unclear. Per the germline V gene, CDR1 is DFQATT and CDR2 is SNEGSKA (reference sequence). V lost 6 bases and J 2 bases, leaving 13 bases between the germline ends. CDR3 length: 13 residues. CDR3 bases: TGCAGTGCCCCTTTCTGGAACAACTATGGCTACACCTTC. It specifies CSAPFWNNYGYTF.

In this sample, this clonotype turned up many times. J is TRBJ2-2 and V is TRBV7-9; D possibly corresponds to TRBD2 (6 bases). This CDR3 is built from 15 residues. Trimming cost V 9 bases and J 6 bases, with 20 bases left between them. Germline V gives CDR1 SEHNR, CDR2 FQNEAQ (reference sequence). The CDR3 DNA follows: TGTGCCAGGTCCCCTCCCGGGAGTGTCGCCGGGGAGCTGTTTTTT. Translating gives CARSPPGSVAGELFF.